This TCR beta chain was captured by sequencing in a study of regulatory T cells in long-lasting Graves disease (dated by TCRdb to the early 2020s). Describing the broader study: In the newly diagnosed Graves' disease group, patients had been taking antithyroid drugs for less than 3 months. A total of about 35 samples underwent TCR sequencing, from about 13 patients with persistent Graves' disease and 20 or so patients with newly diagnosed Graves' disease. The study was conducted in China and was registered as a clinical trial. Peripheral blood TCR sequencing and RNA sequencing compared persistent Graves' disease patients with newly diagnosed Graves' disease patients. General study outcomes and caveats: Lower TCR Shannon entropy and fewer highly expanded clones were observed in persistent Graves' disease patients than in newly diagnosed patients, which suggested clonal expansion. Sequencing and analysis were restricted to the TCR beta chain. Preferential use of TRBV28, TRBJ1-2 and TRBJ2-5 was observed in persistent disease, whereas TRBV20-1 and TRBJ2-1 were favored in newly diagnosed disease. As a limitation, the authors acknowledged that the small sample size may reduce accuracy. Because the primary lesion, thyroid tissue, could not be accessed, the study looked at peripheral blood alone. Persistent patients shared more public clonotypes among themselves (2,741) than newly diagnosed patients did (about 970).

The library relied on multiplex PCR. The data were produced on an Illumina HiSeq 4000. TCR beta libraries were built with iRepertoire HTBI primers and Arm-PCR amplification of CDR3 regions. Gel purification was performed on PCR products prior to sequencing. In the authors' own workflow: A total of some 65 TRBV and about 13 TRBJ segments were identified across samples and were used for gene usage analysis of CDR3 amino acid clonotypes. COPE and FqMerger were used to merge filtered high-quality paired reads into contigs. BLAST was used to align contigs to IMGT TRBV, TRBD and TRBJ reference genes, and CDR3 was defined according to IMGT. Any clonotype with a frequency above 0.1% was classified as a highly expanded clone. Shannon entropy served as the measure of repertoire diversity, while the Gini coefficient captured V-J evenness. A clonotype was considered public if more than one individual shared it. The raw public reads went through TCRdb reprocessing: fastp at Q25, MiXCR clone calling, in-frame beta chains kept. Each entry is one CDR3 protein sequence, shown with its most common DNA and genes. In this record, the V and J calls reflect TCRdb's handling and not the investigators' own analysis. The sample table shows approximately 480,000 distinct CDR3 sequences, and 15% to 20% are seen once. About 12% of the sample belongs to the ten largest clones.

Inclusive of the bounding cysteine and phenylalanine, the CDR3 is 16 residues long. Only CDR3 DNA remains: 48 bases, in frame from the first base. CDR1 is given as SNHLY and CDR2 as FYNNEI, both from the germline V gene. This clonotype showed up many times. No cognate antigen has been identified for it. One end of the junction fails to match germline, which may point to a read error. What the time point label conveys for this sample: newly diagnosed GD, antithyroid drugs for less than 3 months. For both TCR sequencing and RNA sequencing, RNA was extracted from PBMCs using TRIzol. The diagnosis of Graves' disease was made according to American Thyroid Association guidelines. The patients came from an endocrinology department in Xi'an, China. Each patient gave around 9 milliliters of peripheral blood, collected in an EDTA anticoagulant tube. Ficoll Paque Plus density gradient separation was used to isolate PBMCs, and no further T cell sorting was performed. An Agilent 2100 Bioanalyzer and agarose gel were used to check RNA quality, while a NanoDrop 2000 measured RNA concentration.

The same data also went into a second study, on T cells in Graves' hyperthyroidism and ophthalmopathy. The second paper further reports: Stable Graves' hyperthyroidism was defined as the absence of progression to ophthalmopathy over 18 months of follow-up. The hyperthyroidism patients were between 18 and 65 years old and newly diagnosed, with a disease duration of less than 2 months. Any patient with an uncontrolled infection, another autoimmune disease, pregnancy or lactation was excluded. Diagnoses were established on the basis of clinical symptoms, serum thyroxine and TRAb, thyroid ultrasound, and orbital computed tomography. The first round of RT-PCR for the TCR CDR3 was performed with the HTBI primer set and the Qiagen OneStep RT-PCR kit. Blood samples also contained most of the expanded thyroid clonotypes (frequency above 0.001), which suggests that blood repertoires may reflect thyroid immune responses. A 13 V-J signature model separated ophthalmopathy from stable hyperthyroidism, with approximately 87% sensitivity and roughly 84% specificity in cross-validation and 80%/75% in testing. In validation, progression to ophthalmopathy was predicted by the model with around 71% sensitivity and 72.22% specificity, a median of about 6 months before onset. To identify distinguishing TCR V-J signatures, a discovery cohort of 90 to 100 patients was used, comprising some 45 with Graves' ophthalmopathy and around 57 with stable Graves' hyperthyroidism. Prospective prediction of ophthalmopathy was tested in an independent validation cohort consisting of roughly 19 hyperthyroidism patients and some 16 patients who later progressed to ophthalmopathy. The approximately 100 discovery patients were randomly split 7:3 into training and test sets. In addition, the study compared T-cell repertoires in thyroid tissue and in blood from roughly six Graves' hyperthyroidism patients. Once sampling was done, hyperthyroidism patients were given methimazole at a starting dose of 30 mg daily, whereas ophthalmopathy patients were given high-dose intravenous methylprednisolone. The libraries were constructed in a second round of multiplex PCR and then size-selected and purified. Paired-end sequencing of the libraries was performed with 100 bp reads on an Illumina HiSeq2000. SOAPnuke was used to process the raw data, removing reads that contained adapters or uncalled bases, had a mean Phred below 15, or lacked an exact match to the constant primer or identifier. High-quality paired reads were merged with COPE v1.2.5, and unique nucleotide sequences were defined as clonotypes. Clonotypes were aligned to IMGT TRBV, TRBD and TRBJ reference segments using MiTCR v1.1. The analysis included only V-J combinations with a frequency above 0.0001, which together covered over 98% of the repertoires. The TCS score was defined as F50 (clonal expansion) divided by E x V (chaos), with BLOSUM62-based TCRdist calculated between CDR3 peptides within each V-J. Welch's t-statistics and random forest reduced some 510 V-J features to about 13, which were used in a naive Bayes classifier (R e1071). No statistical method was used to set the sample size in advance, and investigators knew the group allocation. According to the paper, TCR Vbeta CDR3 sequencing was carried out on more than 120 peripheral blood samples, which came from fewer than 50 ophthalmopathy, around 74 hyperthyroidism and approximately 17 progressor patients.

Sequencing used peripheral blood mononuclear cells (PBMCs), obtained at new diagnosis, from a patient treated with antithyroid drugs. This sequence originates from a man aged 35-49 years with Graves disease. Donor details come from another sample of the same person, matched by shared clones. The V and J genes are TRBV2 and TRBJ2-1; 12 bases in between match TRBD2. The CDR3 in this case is CASSELAGGFYNEQLF. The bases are TGTGCCAGCAGTGAACTAGCGGGAGGGTTCTACAATGAGCAGCTCTTC. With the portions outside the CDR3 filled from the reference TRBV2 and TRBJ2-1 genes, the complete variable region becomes EPEVTQTPSHQVTQMGQEVILRCVPISNHLYFYWYRQILGQKVEFLVSFYNNEISEKSEIFDDQFSVERPDGSNFTLKIRSTKLEDSAMYFCASSELAGGFYNEQLFGPGTRLTVL.